This T cell receptor (beta chain) originates from a study of T cell changes during pregnancy in multiple sclerosis. Sequencing was performed with immunoSEQ multiplex PCR; in TCRdb, only in-frame clones are kept and a portion is missing. The data hold 60,000 to 75,000 clones, with approximately 90% observed a single time. In its sample, this clone was seen a few times. This CDR3 is built from 14 residues. Germline V gene lookup returns CDR1 MNHEY and CDR2 SMNVEV (reference sequence). V was pared by 7 bases and J by 0 bases, with 12 bases between. This TCR was recovered from a female donor in good health, enrolled as a control in a pregnancy study. The V gene is TRBV27, the J gene TRBJ1-1; D is possibly TRBD1 (5 bases). The sequencing used peripheral blood, collected in the second trimester of pregnancy. The CDR3 DNA sequence: TGTGCCAGCACCCCCTCGGGGGTGAACACTGAAGCTTTCTTT. This gives the protein CASTPSGVNTEAFF.